The clone carrying this TCR beta chain was seen many times. Its antigen is unknown. CDR3 length equals 15 residues. V was shortened by 1 base and J by 2 bases, with 12 bases between the two germline ends. The germline CDR1 and CDR2 sequences are PRHDT and FYEKMQ (reference sequence). The source of the sample is a study of Graves' ophthalmopathy and Graves' hyperthyroidism. TCR beta CDR3 amplification used RNA transcripts. Second-round multiplex PCR came after a first-round RT-PCR that employed HTBI primers. TCRdb independently ran MiXCR on the multiplex PCR reads; one entry per CDR3 protein. Of more than 150,000 distinct CDR3 sequences in the sample, approximately 38% were seen once. Study findings and constraints: Ophthalmopathy could be told apart from stable hyperthyroidism by a 13-signature model (around 90% sensitivity, approximately 81% specificity).

The sequence was obtained from a woman aged 40 to 50 with Graves' ophthalmopathy. Sequencing was done on a sample of peripheral blood. The rearrangement links TRBV13 to TRBJ2-7, with D possibly matching TRBD1 (6 bases). The CDR3 nucleotides read TGTGCCAGCAGCTTAGTGTCCGGACAGACCTACGAGCAGTACTTC. It is translated as CASSLVSGQTYEQYF.